The entry below describes one T cell receptor beta chain. There are many counts of this clonotype. Its recognized antigen is unknown. The input lacks base qualities; no much larger clone sits a single base away. From cysteine to phenylalanine, the CDR3 is 14 amino acids long. Just CDR3 DNA is preserved here, 42 bases in frame from base 1. The CDR1 and CDR2 encoded by the germline V gene are MNHEY and SVGEGT. Relative to germline, V is 5 bases shorter and J is 7 bases shorter, with 18 bases between their ends. This sample was taken from a study of HIV-infected children after antiretroviral therapy interruption (dated by TCRdb to the late 2010s). Background for the entire study: Eight children, all with CD4+ count above 500 and viral load below 50 copies/ml, were included, of whom four were on planned treatment interruption and four were on continuous treatment. The interruption group had a median age of around 9.7 years, and the continuous treatment group had a median age of about 8 years. Recorded exposure to EBV and CMV was present in most of the participating children. In the interruption arm, samples were obtained at week 0, week 12, end of interruption (week 24 or 48), and about 3 years after study end. Continuous-treatment samples were analyzed from corresponding weeks 0, 48 and 150. TCR repertoires were compared between children on planned treatment interruption and children on continuous antiretroviral treatment, alongside thymic output measurements.

The library was obtained by 3' RACE. TCR libraries were generated from RNA by a 3' RACE protocol incorporating unique molecular identifiers so that PCR amplification bias could be corrected. Up to about 12 amplicon libraries were pooled and sequenced on an Illumina MiSeq with v2 2x250 paired-end chemistry. On the study's bioinformatics: Decombinator was used to process the reads, assigning V and J genes and CDR3 and applying barcode-based correction of errors and PCR bias. Repertoires were subsampled to equal depth before Gini coefficient calculation using the R ineq package. Three approaches were used to assess CDR3 similarity: GLIPH, Hamming distance and a shared triplet metric. TCRdb reprocessing: public reads trimmed at Q25 with fastp, clones called with MiXCR, in-frame beta chains kept. All rows with the same CDR3 protein become a single entry with the most common DNA and genes. These V and J calls rely on TCRdb rather than the paper's analysis. The table for this sample lists approximately 96,000 distinct CDR3 sequences; about 6.3% of them were counted only once. Clones ranked in the top ten supply about 1.1% of the sample.

The full study reports these points: The sorted CD45RA+ naive cells might contain minor non-naive CD45RA+ populations, such as EMRA or stem memory cells. For naive CD4+ repertoires of PTI patients, CDR3 sharing between time points dropped once interruption began, while many sequences were shared between the end of interruption and 3 years later. An increase in the naive CD4+ Gini coefficient was observed by the end of treatment interruption, suggesting clonal expansion, and a return to baseline was observed by 3 years. The small number of patients is a limitation, and caution is needed when interpreting the data.

The treatment or condition label on this specimen signifies: PENTA 11 planned treatment interruption arm or continuous ART arm. Participants were children from the United Kingdom aged 2 to 15 years who had received at least three-drug ART for at least 24 weeks. The study required cryopreserved PBMCs containing at least 5 million viable cells, and a handful of candidate patients were excluded because of low viable PBMC yield. Using a FACSAria III cell sorter, naive CD4+ CD45RA+ CD45RO- T cells were FACS-sorted out of thawed PBMCs. After sorting, cells were fixed, and RNA was extracted with the RNeasy FFPE kit and then with the RNeasy Micro kit.

The sequence came from a pool of human donors with HIV. Recombination linked TRBV6-2 or TRBV6-3 to TRBJ2-7; the D gene remains uncertain. Source: CD45RA+ CD4+ T cells from PBMCs, pooled from several time points, taken from a donor given antiretroviral therapy, either interrupted or continuous. In the paper's terms, the cell subset or site label means: naive CD4+ CD45RA+ CD45RO- T cells. The bases are TGTGCCAGCAGTCCCTTGATTTCCCTAGGAGAGCAGTACTTC. It specifies CASSPLISLGEQYF.